The T cell receptor (beta chain) described here comes from a study of blood T cell repertoires in COVID-19. Whole-study context: Donors in the United States, Italy and Spain gave samples during acute or convalescent COVID-19. Nucleic acid was either cDNA or gDNA, and it came from T cells, B-cell-depleted T cells, or PBMCs.

Authors' data handling: Amplifying reference gene primers gave estimates of nucleated cell counts. Profiled with immunoSEQ multiplex PCR; TCRdb holds only in-frame clones, not every one. That table furnishes V, J and clone size, whereas the DNA furnished D and trimming. The data contain about 120,000 clones, 70% to 90% of them singletons. The clonotype was recovered from a man aged 35 to 55 with acute or convalescent COVID-19. Sequencing used peripheral blood.

CDR3 DNA sequence: TGCGCCAGCAGCCAAGAAGACAGGTCTAACTATGGCTACACCTTC. Protein product: CASSQEDRSNYGYTF. The chain employs TRBV4-3 and TRBJ1-2; D may be TRBD1 (6 bases). V was shortened by 0 bases and J by 0 bases, with 8 bases between the two germline ends. The CDR3 consists of 15 residues. The germline CDR1 and CDR2 sequences are LGHNA and YSLEER.